This T cell receptor (beta chain) was sequenced during a study of T cell responses to AZD1222 COVID-19 vaccine. The CDR3 extends over 14 amino acids. Trimming took 3 bases from V and 1 from J, leaving 9 bases between them. The germline V gene encodes CDR1 SGHTA and CDR2 FQGNSA. Only in-frame clones appear in the TCRdb table, and some are missing; sequencing was by immunoSEQ multiplex PCR. The data hold around 120,000 clones, with about 93% observed a single time. Study-level results: Close to half of spike-specific TCRs reportedly recognize unmutated variant regions. Just six AZD1222 recipients were seropositive at baseline. Repertoires were collected only later (after the peak T cell response had occurred). Donors, mostly white British, included more females; clonal diversity was possibly underestimated.

Turning to this clone: The antigen remains undetermined.

This clonotype was obtained from an adult who received the AZD1222 COVID-19 vaccine. The starting material was peripheral blood, obtained 28 days after the second AZD1222 dose. This chain joins TRBV7-2 and TRBJ1-1; maybe TRBD1 (5 bases). CDR3 in DNA: TGTGCCAGCAGCTTCAGGGACGGGAACACTGAAGCTTTCTTT. Its protein is CASSFRDGNTEAFF.